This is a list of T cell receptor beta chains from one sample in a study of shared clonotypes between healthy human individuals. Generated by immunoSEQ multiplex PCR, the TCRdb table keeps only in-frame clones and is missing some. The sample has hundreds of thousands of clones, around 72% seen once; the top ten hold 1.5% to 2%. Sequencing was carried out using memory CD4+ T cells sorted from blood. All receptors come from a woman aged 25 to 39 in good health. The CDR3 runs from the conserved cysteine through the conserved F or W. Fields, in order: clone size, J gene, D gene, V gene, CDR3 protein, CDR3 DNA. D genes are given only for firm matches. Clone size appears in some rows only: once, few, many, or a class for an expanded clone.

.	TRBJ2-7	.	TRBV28	CASGLEGPHEQYF	TGTGCCAGCGGCCTAGAGGGGCCCCACGAGCAGTACTTC
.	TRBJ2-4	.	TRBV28	CASSFGRAGAKNIQYF	TGTGCCAGCAGTTTCGGCAGGGCCGGGGCCAAAAACATTCAGTACTTC
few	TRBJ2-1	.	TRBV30	CAWRSGNEQFF	TGTGCCTGGAGGAGTGGAAATGAGCAGTTCTTC
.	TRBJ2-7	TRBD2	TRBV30	CAWRTSGSLYEQYF	TGTGCCTGGAGGACTAGCGGGAGTTTGTACGAGCAGTACTTC
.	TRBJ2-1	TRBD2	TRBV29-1	CSVRTSGRYNEQFF	TGCAGCGTCCGGACTAGCGGGAGGTACAATGAGCAGTTCTTC
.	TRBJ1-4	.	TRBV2	CASSAGQFNEKLFF	TGTGCCAGCAGTGCTGGACAGTTTAATGAAAAACTGTTTTTT
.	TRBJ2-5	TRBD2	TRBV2	CASRAGTSGSGWETQYF	TGTGCCAGCAGAGCCGGGACTAGCGGGAGTGGCTGGGAGACCCAGTACTTC
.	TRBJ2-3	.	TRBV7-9	CASSLRDRGTLGADTQYF	TGTGCCAGCAGCTTAAGGGATAGAGGGACCCTCGGCGCAGATACGCAGTATTTT
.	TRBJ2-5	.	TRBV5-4	CASSLRFGQGSGETQYF	TGTGCCAGCAGCTTGCGTTTTGGGCAGGGGAGCGGAGAGACCCAGTACTTC
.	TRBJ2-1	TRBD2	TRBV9	CASSRTSGILGSNEQFF	TGTGCCAGCTCCAGGACTAGCGGGATCTTAGGGAGCAATGAGCAGTTCTTC
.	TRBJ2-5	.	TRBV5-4	CASSLDRGGRGKTQYF	TGTGCCAGCAGCTTGGACCGAGGAGGGAGGGGGAAGACCCAGTACTTC
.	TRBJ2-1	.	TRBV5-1	CASKYLFGDNEQFF	TGCGCCAGCAAGTACCTATTTGGGGACAATGAGCAGTTCTTC
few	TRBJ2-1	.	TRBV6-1	CASSFIGEQFF	TGTGCCAGCAGCTTTATTGGTGAGCAGTTCTTC
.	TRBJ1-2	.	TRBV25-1	CASSEFGAGGYTF	TGTGCCAGCAGTGAATTTGGAGCGGGTGGCTACACCTTC
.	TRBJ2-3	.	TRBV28	CASSPLGDSTDTQYF	TGTGCCAGCAGCCCCCTAGGGGACAGCACAGATACGCAGTATTTT
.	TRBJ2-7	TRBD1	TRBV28	CASSSPDRAYREQYF	TGTGCCAGCAGCTCCCCCGACAGGGCATATCGCGAGCAGTACTTC